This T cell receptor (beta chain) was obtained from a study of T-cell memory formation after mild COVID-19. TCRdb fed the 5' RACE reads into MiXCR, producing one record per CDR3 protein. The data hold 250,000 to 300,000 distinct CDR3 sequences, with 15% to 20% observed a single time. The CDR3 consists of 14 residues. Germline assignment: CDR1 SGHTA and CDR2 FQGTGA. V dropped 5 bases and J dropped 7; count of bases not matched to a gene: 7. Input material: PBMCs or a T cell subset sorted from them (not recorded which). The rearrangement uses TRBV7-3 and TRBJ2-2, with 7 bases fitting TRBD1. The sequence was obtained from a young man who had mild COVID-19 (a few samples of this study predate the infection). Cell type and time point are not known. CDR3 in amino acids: CASSRQGIDGELFF. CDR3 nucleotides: TGTGCCAGCAGCCGACAGGGTATAGACGGGGAGCTGTTTTTT.